These 20 T cell receptor beta chains share one sample of origin, sequenced in a study of blood T cell repertoires in COVID-19. Only in-frame clones appear in the TCRdb table, and some are missing; sequencing was by immunoSEQ multiplex PCR. The data contain around 200,000 clones, about 82% of them singletons. The sequenced material came from PBMCs or T cells enriched from blood (not recorded which). The receptors stem from a man aged 40-50 years with acute COVID-19.

This clone was seen a single time. The chain carries TRBV6-5 and TRBJ2-1, with no clear D. The V and J ends lost 0 bases and 5 bases respectively, with 11 bases between them. Germline V gene lookup returns CDR1 MNHEY and CDR2 SVGAGI. CDR3 length: 15 amino acids. CDR3 residues: CASSYSKFGHNEQFF. Here the CDR3 DNA reads TGTGCCAGCAGTTACTCGAAATTTGGGCACAATGAGCAGTTCTTC.

This sequence joins TRBV2 and TRBJ1-1; TRBD1 aligns across 7 bases. This CDR3 comprises 14 residues. Germline V gives CDR1 SNHLY, CDR2 FYNNEI. The ends lost 6 bases at V and 1 base at J; junction bases unmatched: 5. The CDR3 protein is CASRPGTENTEAFF. The DNA for the CDR3 is TGTGCCAGCAGGCCCGGGACAGAGAACACTGAAGCTTTCTTT.

The chain has TRBV7-8 and TRBJ1-1; D might be TRBD1 (5 bases). The CDR3 loop spans 15 amino acids. Germline V CDR1 and CDR2: SGHVS, FQNEAQ. The V gene lost 5 bases and the J gene lost 0 bases, with 13 bases spanning the gap. In DNA, the CDR3 is TGTGCCAGCAGCCCCAGGGTGGTCTTGAACACTGAAGCTTTCTTT. It yields the protein CASSPRVVLNTEAFF.

V usage is TRBV28 and J usage is TRBJ2-4; 9 nucleotides match TRBD2. The CDR3 sequence is 17 residues long. Germline-derived CDR1 and CDR2 are MDHEN and SYDVKM. The junction had 9 bases not matched to a gene; V was cut back by 6 bases and J by 0 bases. CDR3 sequence: CASRATSGGLAKNIQYF. CDR3 bases: TGTGCCAGCAGAGCGACTAGCGGCGGCCTAGCCAAAAACATTCAGTACTTC.

The chain has TRBV11-2 and TRBJ1-5, with TRBD1 identical over 9 bases. Germline trimming cut 5 bases from V and 1 base from J; bases unmatched to any gene: 12. Germline V gene lookup returns CDR1 SGHAT and CDR2 FQNNGV. The CDR3 contains 18 residues. CDR3 sequence reads: CASSPVPGQGTSNQPQHF. The CDR3 nucleotides read TGTGCCAGCAGCCCCGTCCCGGGACAGGGAACCAGCAATCAGCCCCAGCATTTT. Full variable domain (rest looked up from reference TRBV11-2 and TRBJ1-5): EAGVAQSPRYKIIEKRQSVAFWCNPISGHATLYWYQQILGQGPKLLIQFQNNGVVDDSQLPKDRFSAERLKGVDSTLKIQPAKLEDSAVYLCASSPVPGQGTSNQPQHFGDGTRLSIL.

The rearrangement links TRBV27 to TRBJ2-7, with D possibly being TRBD2 (6 bases). This CDR3 region has 14 residues. Germline lookup yields CDR1 MNHEY and CDR2 SMNVEV (reference sequence). Trimming removed 8 bases at V and 0 bases at J, with 14 bases between. The CDR3 here is CASRLAFSSYEQYF. As DNA, the CDR3 is TGTGCCAGCCGGCTAGCGTTTAGCTCCTACGAGCAGTACTTC.

The gene calls are TRBV27 and TRBJ1-6; 10 nucleotides line up with TRBD1. V shed 4 bases and J 10 bases; nucleotides not matched to a gene: 4. From germline, CDR1 is MNHEY and CDR2 SMNVEV (reference sequence). The CDR3 has 14 residues. CDR3 loop: CASSSGTGDSPLHF. CDR3 nucleotide sequence: TGTGCCAGCAGTTCCGGGACAGGGGACTCACCCCTCCACTTT.

The chain has TRBV11-1 and TRBJ2-3; TRBD2 agrees at 13 bases. The germline gives CDR1 SGHAT, CDR2 FQDESV (reference sequence). Trimming took 5 bases from V and 8 from J; bases not matched to a gene: 7. This CDR3 is built from 15 residues. CDR3 residues: CASSVGLAGVVTQYF. The CDR3 bases are TGTGCCAGCAGCGTTGGACTAGCGGGAGTAGTTACGCAGTATTTT.

In DNA, the CDR3 is TGTGCCAGCACGGACAGCTACGAGCAGTACTTC. Translation: CASTDSYEQYF. V is TRBV28 and J is TRBJ2-7, with D possibly matching TRBD1 (6 bases). Germline CDR1 and CDR2: MDHEN and SYDVKM. Trimming shortened V by 7 bases and J by 3 bases, and 7 bases separated the two germline ends. The CDR3 consists of 11 residues.

The chain couples TRBV18 to TRBJ2-4; TRBD2 might be the D (6 bases). The CDR3 consists of 13 residues. V lost 6 bases, J lost 8 bases, and 14 bases lay in between. The germline V gene encodes CDR1 KGHSH and CDR2 LQKENI. CDR3 sequence reads: CASSSVGGDIQYF. CDR3 nucleotides: TGTGCCAGCTCCTCGGTCGGGGGAGACATTCAGTACTTC.

This clone was seen just once. V gene TRBV19 combines with J gene TRBJ1-6; maybe TRBD1 (5 bases). The germline CDR1 and CDR2 sequences are LNHDA and SQIVND (reference sequence). The CDR3 contains 14 residues. The V gene lost 7 bases and the J gene lost 6 bases, with 13 bases spanning the gap. The CDR3 reads CASNSGGGNSPLHF. As DNA, the CDR3 is TGTGCCAGTAACTCCGGGGGAGGTAATTCACCCCTCCACTTT.

This rearrangement joins TRBV29-1 to TRBJ2-7; a possible D gene is TRBD2 (6 bases). V was trimmed by 0 bases and J by 0 bases, leaving 15 bases between them. The CDR3 runs to 16 residues. Looked up from germline, CDR1 is SQVTM and CDR2 is ANQGSEA. The CDR3 nucleotides read TGCAGCGTTGAAGATCTTCAGGAGGGGAACTCCTACGAGCAGTACTTC. It yields the protein CSVEDLQEGNSYEQYF.

The chain uses TRBV7-6 and TRBJ2-2, with 11 bases identical to TRBD2. The length of the CDR3 is 18 residues. The ends lost 5 bases at V and 3 bases at J; junction bases unmatched: 11. Germline values: CDR1 SGHVS, CDR2 FNYEAQ. The CDR3 sequence: CASSRALSGRADTGELFF. DNA of the CDR3: TGTGCCAGCAGCAGAGCCCTTAGCGGGAGGGCCGACACCGGGGAGCTGTTTTTT.

This rearrangement joins TRBV10-3 to TRBJ2-7, with 8 bases that match TRBD1. Germline assignment: CDR1 ENHRY and CDR2 SYGVKD. There are 14 residues in the CDR3. Trimming took 6 bases from V and 5 from J; bases not matched to a gene: 9. CDR3 residues: CAIREDREVHEQYF. The CDR3 DNA is TGTGCCATCAGAGAGGACAGGGAGGTCCACGAGCAGTACTTC.

This chain joins TRBV12-3 or TRBV12-4 and TRBJ1-2; TRBD1 matches at 10 bases. The CDR3 runs to 13 residues. V gave up 7 bases and J gave up 8 bases; unmatched junction bases: 7. The CDR3 reads CASNSGTGVGYTF. Here the CDR3 DNA reads TGTGCCAGCAATTCAGGGACAGGGGTAGGCTACACCTTC.

The gene calls are TRBV19 and TRBJ1-1, with D maybe TRBD1 (5 bases). From germline, CDR1 is LNHDA and CDR2 SQIVND (reference sequence). Trimming stripped 6 bases from V and 7 bases from J, with 9 bases between. The CDR3 loop spans 11 amino acids. CDR3 DNA sequence: TGTGCCAGTAGCTCCGACAGTGAAGCTTTCTTT. As protein: CASSSDSEAFF.

This chain joins TRBV5-4 and TRBJ2-1, with 8 bases lining up with TRBD2. Germline CDR1 SGHNT, CDR2 YYREEE (reference sequence). There are 16 residues in the CDR3. Germline trimming cut 0 bases from V and 6 bases from J; bases unmatched to any gene: 8. The CDR3, as DNA: TGTGCCAGCAGCTTGGGTTTAGCGGGGATCGGCAATGAGCAGTTCTTC. Translation gives CASSLGLAGIGNEQFF.

This chain connects TRBV9 to TRBJ2-7; tentative D call: TRBD2 (5 bases). The ends were cut back, 3 bases at V and 3 bases at J, with 7 bases in the middle. The germline V gene has CDR1 SGDLS and CDR2 YYNGEE. This CDR3 spans 12 amino acids. CDR3 sequence reads: CASSGGSYEQYF. Here the CDR3 DNA reads TGTGCCAGCAGCGGAGGGAGCTACGAGCAGTACTTC.

This rearrangement joins TRBV5-6 to TRBJ2-7; possible D gene TRBD1, 6 bases. V was pared by 4 bases and J by 3 bases, with 17 bases between. Germline assignment: CDR1 SGHDT and CDR2 YYEEEE. The CDR3 runs to 15 residues. CDR3 amino acids: CASSLKTGGLYEQYF. For the CDR3, the DNA is TGTGCCAGCAGCCTCAAGACAGGTGGTCTCTACGAGCAGTACTTC.

CDR3 amino acids: CASRDFSNTGELFF. The CDR3 DNA reads TGTGCCAGCAGGGACTTTTCTAACACCGGGGAGCTGTTTTTT. This chain links TRBV2 with TRBJ2-2; maybe TRBD2 (5 bases). In germline, CDR1 is SNHLY, CDR2 FYNNEI. Trimming took off 6 bases at V and 2 bases at J, with 10 bases between the two ends. CDR3 length equals 14 residues.